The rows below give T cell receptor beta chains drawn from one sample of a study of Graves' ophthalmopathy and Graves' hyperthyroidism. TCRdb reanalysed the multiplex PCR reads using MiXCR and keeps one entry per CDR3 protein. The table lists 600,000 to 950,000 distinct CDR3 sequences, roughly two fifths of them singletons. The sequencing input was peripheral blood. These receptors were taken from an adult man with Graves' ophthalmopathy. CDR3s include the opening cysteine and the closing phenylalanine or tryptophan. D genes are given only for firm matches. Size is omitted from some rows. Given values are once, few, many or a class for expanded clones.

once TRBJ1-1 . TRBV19 TGTGCCAGTGGATGGAACACTGAAGCTTTCTTT CASGWNTEAFF
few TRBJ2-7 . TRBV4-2 TGTGCCAGCAGCTTGGGAGCGGTCAGGGACTACGAGCAGTACTTC CASSLGAVRDYEQYF
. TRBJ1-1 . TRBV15 TGTGCCACCAGCGGTCGTTTCGGGGGCAGAACTGAAGCTTTCTTT CATSGRFGGRTEAFF
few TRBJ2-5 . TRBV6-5 TGTGCCAGCAGTTACTTCAAACCTACAGGGCTCCAAGAGACCCAGTACTTC CASSYFKPTGLQETQYF
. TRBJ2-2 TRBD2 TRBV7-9 TGTGCCAGCAGCCAGCTCCTTGGACTAGCGGGAGGATCCGGGGAGCTGTTTTTT CASSQLLGLAGGSGELFF
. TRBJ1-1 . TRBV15 TGTGCCACCAGCAGAGGGACAGTGCCATACACTGAAGCTTTCTTT CATSRGTVPYTEAFF
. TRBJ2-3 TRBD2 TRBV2 TGTGCCAGCAAAGGACTAGCGGGAGAAGATACGCAGTATTTT CASKGLAGEDTQYF
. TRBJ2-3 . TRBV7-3 TGTGCCAGCAACTTTAGTGGGGATACGCAGTATTTT CASNFSGDTQYF
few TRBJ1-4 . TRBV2 TGTGCCAGCAGCACCCGTCACAGGGATGAAAAACTGTTTTTT CASSTRHRDEKLFF
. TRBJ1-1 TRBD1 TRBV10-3 TGTGCCATCAGTGATTGGGGGGCAGGGGGTACTGAAGCTTTCTTT CAISDWGAGGTEAFF